Detailed here is one TCR beta chain. The record originates from a study of Ad26.COV2.S vaccination and SARS-CoV-2 variants. The wider study: Participant was drawn from the COV1001 Ad26.COV2.S trial arm.

V was shortened by 4 bases and J by 5 bases, with 18 bases between the two germline ends. This CDR3 is built from 15 residues. Per the germline V gene, CDR1 is SGHNT and CDR2 is YYREEE (reference sequence). Only in-frame clones appear in the TCRdb table, and some are missing; sequencing was by immunoSEQ multiplex PCR. The table includes approximately 480,000 clones, around 85% detected once. Stated treatment: around 19 received Ad26.COV2.S at low or high dose, single or two shots; roughly five received placebo; per-sample allocation not given. The study sampled participants on day 63 after the first vaccine or placebo injection.

The chain recombines TRBV5-4 with TRBJ2-5; perhaps TRBD2 as D (7 bases). This material consisted of peripheral blood, taken in a trial of Ad26.COV2.S vaccine versus placebo. The clonotype comes from a person aged 18 to 65 who received the Ad26.COV2.S COVID-19 vaccine or a placebo. This chain's CDR3 is CASSQGGGKRETQYF. The CDR3 DNA reads as TGTGCCAGCAGCCAAGGGGGGGGGAAAAGGGAGACCCAGTACTTC.